The source of this T cell receptor (beta chain) is a study of technical replicates of blood from a handful of donors (dated by TCRdb to 2016 to 2017). The method was the immunoSEQ multiplex PCR assay. The table was pulled from immuneACCESS by TCRdb, which kept in-frame rearrangements only. Such tables lose some clones; where checked, under half of the loss comes from unresolved V genes, and the rest has no known cause. This sample has 80,000 to 95,000 clones in its table, and just over 90% of those were observed once. The top ten clones comprise 0.27% of the sample. V is shortened by 2 bases, J by 10 bases, and the region joining them spans 12 bases. Reading the germline V gene (reference sequence) gives CDR1 SEHNR and CDR2 FQNEAQ. The CDR3 spans 13 residues, from the cysteine through the phenylalanine. Only the CDR3 DNA is retained, 39 bases long and in frame from the first base. Notes on this clone: This receptor's antigen is unknown. No quality values exist for individual bases; no much larger clone is one base distant.

Source material: T cells isolated from PBMCs. This receptor was obtained from a human donor in good health. The rearrangement joined TRBV7-9 to TRBJ1-3; possibly the D gene is TRBD1, per 6 matching bases. CDR3 sequence: CASSLRGFLTIYF. The nucleotides are TGTGCCAGCAGCTTAAGGGGGTTCCTAACCATATATTTT.